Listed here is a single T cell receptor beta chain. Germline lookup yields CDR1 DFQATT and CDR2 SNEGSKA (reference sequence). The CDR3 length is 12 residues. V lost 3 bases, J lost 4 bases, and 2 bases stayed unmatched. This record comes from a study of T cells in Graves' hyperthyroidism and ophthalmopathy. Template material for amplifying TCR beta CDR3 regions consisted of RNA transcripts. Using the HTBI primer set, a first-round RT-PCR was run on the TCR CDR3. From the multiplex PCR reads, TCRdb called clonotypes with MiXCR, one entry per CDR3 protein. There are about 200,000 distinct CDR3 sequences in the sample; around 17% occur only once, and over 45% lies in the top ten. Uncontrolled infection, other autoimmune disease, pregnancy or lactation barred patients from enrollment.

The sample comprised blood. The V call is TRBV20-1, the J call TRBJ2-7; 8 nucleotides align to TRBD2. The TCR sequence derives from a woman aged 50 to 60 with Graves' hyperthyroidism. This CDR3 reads CSARRGEYEQYF. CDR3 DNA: TGCAGTGCTAGGCGGGGGGAGTACGAGCAGTACTTC.